This T cell receptor beta chain was sequenced in a study of blood T cell repertoires in COVID-19. Libraries were prepared by immunoSEQ multiplex PCR; TCRdb keeps only in-frame clonotypes and omits some of them. Of around 140,000 clones listed, roughly three quarters are singletons. V was trimmed by 0 bases and J by 0 bases, leaving 10 bases between them. The germline gives CDR1 SGHNT, CDR2 YYREEE (reference sequence). The CDR3 is 15 amino acids. The chain carries TRBV5-4 and TRBJ2-7; D may be TRBD2 (5 bases). Sequencing was performed on peripheral blood. This receptor was taken from a woman aged 55-70 years with acute or convalescent COVID-19. CDR3: CASSLARLLSYEQYF. The CDR3 bases are TGTGCCAGCAGCTTGGCGAGACTACTCTCCTACGAGCAGTACTTC.